Below are 11 T cell receptor beta chains sequenced from a single sample in a study of blood T cell repertoires in COVID-19. The repertoire was sequenced with immunoSEQ multiplex PCR; TCRdb's copy has only in-frame clones and lacks some. The sample has 100,000 to 150,000 clones, less than 90% seen once. The sequencing input was peripheral blood. These receptors were taken from a woman aged 25 to 39 who had recovered from COVID-19.

The chain links TRBV6-5 to TRBJ1-1; no clear D. The V and J ends lost 8 bases and 4 bases respectively, with 14 bases between them. Per the germline V gene, CDR1 is MNHEY and CDR2 is SVGAGI. This CDR3 is built from 13 residues. The CDR3 sequence: CASRDTPGTEAFF. The CDR3 DNA reads TGTGCCAGCCGAGATACCCCGGGCACTGAAGCTTTCTTT.

The chain carries TRBV5-1 and TRBJ2-2, with 9 bases fitting TRBD2. Germline trimming cut 4 bases from V and 0 bases from J; bases unmatched to any gene: 1. Germline V gives CDR1 SGHRS, CDR2 YFSETQ. The CDR3 totals 15 residues. The CDR3 coding sequence is TGCGCCAGCAGCCGCGGGGGGGCGAACACCGGGGAGCTGTTTTTT. Its protein is CASSRGGANTGELFF.

This chain's CDR3 is CASSYSNNSPLHF. CDR3 nucleotides: TGTGCCAGCAGCTACAGCAATAATTCACCCCTCCACTTT. The chain couples TRBV7-9 to TRBJ1-6; D unresolved. V shed 4 bases and J shed 5 bases, with 6 bases lying between them. Per the germline V gene, CDR1 is SEHNR and CDR2 is FQNEAQ (reference sequence). The CDR3 sequence is 13 residues long.

The J gene is TRBJ2-7, the V gene TRBV6-1; TRBD1 is a possible D gene (6 bases). Trimming removed 4 bases at V and 3 bases at J, with 19 bases between. The CDR3 is 16 residues long. The germline V gene has CDR1 MNHNS and CDR2 SASEGT. CDR3 protein: CASSVGPGTRIYEQYF. CDR3 nucleotides: TGTGCCAGCAGTGTTGGGCCCGGGACACGAATCTACGAGCAGTACTTC.

A few counts support this clone. This chain connects TRBV12-3 or TRBV12-4 to TRBJ1-2; D gene unclear. CDR3 size: 13 residues. V shed 3 bases and J shed 1 base, with 6 bases lying between them. The CDR3 reads CASSFGDNYGYTF. In nucleotides, the CDR3 is TGTGCCAGCAGTTTCGGGGATAACTATGGCTACACCTTC.

This clone was counted once. The rearrangement joins TRBV7-9 to TRBJ2-1; D is undetermined. With 5 bases removed from V and 5 bases from J, the gap between germline ends came to 25 bases. This CDR3 has 18 residues. Germline-derived CDR1 and CDR2 are SEHNR and FQNEAQ (reference sequence). The chain's CDR3 is CASSPILGRGLSHNEQFF. The CDR3 nucleotides are TGTGCCAGCAGCCCCATTTTAGGTAGAGGTCTTAGTCACAATGAGCAGTTCTTC.

CDR3 DNA sequence: TGCGCCAGCAGCACGGGGACAGGGGGCTGGGTCGGCACAGATACGCAGTATTTT. It specifies CASSTGTGGWVGTDTQYF. The chain uses TRBV5-1 and TRBJ2-3; 12 bases are shared with TRBD1. Germline V lookup: CDR1 SGHRS, CDR2 YFSETQ. J gave up 1 base and V 4 bases, and 10 bases lay outside the gene matches. This CDR3 is built from 18 residues. Supplemented by reference TRBV5-1 and TRBJ2-3, the full variable domain reads KAGVTQTPRYLIKTRGQQVTLSCSPISGHRSVSWYQQTPGQGLQFLFEYFSETQRNKGNFPGRFSGRQFSNSRSEMNVSTLELGDSALYLCASSTGTGGWVGTDTQYFGPGTRLTVL.

This chain joins TRBV6-1 and TRBJ1-2; TRBD1 is a possible D gene (6 bases). With 3 bases removed from V and 5 bases from J, the gap between germline ends came to 16 bases. CDR1 and CDR2 from the germline V gene are MNHNS and SASEGT. The CDR3 contains 15 residues. CDR3 in DNA: TGTGCCAGCAGTGACCCAGGGGATGGGGAGTATGGCTACACCTTC. Translated, it gives CASSDPGDGEYGYTF.

V usage is TRBV5-1 and J usage is TRBJ2-7, with a weak D call TRBD2 (6 bases). CDR3 length equals 14 residues. V was trimmed by 4 bases and J by 6 bases, leaving 17 bases between them. Germline V gives CDR1 SGHRS, CDR2 YFSETQ. CDR3 coding DNA: TGCGCCAGCAGCCCACGGGACTCCCTAGGCGAGCAGTACTTC. Translated, it gives CASSPRDSLGEQYF.

V and J are TRBV4-1 and TRBJ1-1; TRBD1 matches at 8 bases. This CDR3 has 15 amino acids. V was pared by 0 bases and J by 5 bases, with 5 bases of the junction left unmatched. Germline assignment: CDR1 MGHRA and CDR2 YSYEKL. The CDR3: CASSQEGTGKTEAFF. CDR3 DNA: TGCGCCAGCAGCCAAGAAGGGACAGGAAAAACTGAAGCTTTCTTT.

The V and J genes are TRBV2 and TRBJ2-5; tentative D call: TRBD1 (6 bases). V was shortened by 6 bases and J by 2 bases, with 16 bases between the two germline ends. Germline assignment: CDR1 SNHLY and CDR2 FYNNEI. This CDR3 spans 15 amino acids. The CDR3: CASRKRTDSQETQYF. CDR3 sequence (DNA): TGTGCCAGCAGGAAAAGAACGGACAGTCAAGAGACCCAGTACTTC.